This TCR beta chain was sequenced in a study of cytomegalovirus exposure and HLA in healthy donors. Study-wide findings and caveats: The productive fraction for most TCR beta V segments was about 87% or about 30% in an earlier analysis. Researchers reportedly found TCR beta sequences accurately predicted most subjects' HLA-A and HLA-B alleles.

To note about this clone: Antigen unknown.

The PCR ran on 60 Vbeta and 13 Jbeta primers. How the authors handled the data: Among the unique TCR beta chains that a later analysis counted, 80 million to 100 million in all, 9.5 million to 12 million were shared. TCRdb's copy holds only in-frame clones and misses some; the assay was immunoSEQ multiplex PCR. That table gives V, J and clone size, and the DNA gave D and trimming. The sample lists 200,000 to 250,000 clones; roughly three quarters were seen once. The length of the CDR3 is 15 residues. The V gene end was trimmed by 1 base and the J gene end by 6 bases; junction bases not matched to a gene: 3. The germline V gene encodes CDR1 MGHRA and CDR2 YSYEKL.

This receptor was identified in a man over 45 in good health and CMV-seronegative. The gene calls are TRBV4-1 and TRBJ2-2; the match to TRBD1 covers 9 bases. Material for sequencing was PBMCs. CDR3 bases: TGCGCCAGCAGCCAAGGGGACAGGGCCGCCGGGGAGCTGTTTTTT. Encoded protein: CASSQGDRAAGELFF.